This T cell receptor (beta chain) is drawn from a study of post-analysis software for immune sequencing data. About the research overall: The cohort encompassed relapsing-remitting, secondary progressive and progressive-relapsing multiple sclerosis disease courses. Findings of the study overall: Samples from one preparation batch, clustered by F measure, grouped strongly together. Patients used about 5 TRBV segments, including TRBV5-6, TRBV5-1 and TRBV20-1, more often than controls.

The library was made from cDNA and included unique molecular identifiers. TCRdb recomputed calls from the PCR reads with MiXCR, one row per CDR3 protein. The sample lists about 570,000 distinct CDR3 sequences; around 31% were seen once. For this clonotype: Its antigen is unidentified.

This CDR3 comprises 18 residues. Germline CDR1 and CDR2: MNHNS and SASEGT. With 5 bases removed from V and 3 bases from J, the gap between germline ends came to 23 bases. The rearrangement uses TRBV6-1 and TRBJ1-5; D might be TRBD1 (6 bases). Source material: blood. This clonotype originated in a girl between 2 and 17 years old with multiple sclerosis. As DNA, the CDR3 is TGTGCCAGCAGTCGCTTGAAGGACAGCGGGGGGCCCAATCAGCCCCAGCATTTT. Amino acids: CASSRLKDSGGPNQPQHF.